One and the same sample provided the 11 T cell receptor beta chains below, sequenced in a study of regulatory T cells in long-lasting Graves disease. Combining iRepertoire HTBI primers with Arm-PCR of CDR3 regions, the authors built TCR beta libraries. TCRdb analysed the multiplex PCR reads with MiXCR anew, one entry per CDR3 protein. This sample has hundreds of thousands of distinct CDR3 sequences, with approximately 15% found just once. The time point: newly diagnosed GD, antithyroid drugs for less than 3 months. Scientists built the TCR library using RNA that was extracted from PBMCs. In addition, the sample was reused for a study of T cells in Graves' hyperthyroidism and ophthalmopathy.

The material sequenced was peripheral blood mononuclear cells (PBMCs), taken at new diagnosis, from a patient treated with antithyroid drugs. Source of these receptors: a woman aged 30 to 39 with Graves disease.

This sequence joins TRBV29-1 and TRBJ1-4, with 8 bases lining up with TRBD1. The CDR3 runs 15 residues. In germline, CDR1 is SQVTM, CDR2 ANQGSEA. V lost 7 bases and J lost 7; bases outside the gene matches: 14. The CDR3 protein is CSAEAPGGMVEKLFF. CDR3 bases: TGCAGCGCGGAAGCCCCAGGGGGCATGGTTGAAAAACTGTTTTTT.

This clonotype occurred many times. CDR3 protein: CASPANTGRFSPLHF. The CDR3, as DNA: TGTGCCAGCCCAGCGAATACAGGGAGGTTCTCACCCCTCCACTTT. This sequence joins TRBV28 and TRBJ1-6; D perhaps matches TRBD1 (6 bases). CDR1 is MDHEN and CDR2 is SYDVKM in the germline V gene. This CDR3 comprises 15 residues. Trimming took 8 bases from V and 10 from J, leaving 21 bases between them. Full variable domain (remainder filled in from reference TRBV28 and TRBJ1-6): DVKVTQSSRYLVKRTGEKVFLECVQDMDHENMFWYRQDPGLGLRLIYFSYDVKMKEKGDIPEGYSVSREKKERFSLILESASTNQTSMYLCASPANTGRFSPLHFGNGTRLTVT.

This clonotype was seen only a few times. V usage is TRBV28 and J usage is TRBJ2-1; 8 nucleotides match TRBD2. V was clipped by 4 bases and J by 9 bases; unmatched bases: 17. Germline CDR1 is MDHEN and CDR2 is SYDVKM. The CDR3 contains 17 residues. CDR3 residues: CASSSAAGGAFHGEQFF. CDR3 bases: TGTGCCAGCAGTTCGGCCGCCGGGGGGGCGTTTCATGGTGAGCAGTTCTTC. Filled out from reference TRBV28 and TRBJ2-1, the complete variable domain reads DVKVTQSSRYLVKRTGEKVFLECVQDMDHENMFWYRQDPGLGLRLIYFSYDVKMKEKGDIPEGYSVSREKKERFSLILESASTNQTSMYLCASSSAAGGAFHGEQFFGPGTRLTVL.

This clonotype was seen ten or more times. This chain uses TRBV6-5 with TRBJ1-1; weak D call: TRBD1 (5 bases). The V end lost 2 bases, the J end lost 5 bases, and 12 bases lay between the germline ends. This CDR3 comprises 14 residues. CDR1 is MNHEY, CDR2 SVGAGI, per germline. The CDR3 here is CASSYGGARTEAFF. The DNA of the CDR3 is TGTGCCAGCAGTTACGGGGGAGCAAGAACTGAAGCTTTCTTT.

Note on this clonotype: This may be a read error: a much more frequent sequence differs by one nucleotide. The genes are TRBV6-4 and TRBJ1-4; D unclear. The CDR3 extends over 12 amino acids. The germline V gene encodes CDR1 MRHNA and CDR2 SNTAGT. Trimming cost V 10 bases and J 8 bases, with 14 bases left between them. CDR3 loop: CANTSLGEKLFF. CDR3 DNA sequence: TGTGCCAACACTAGCTTGGGCGAAAAACTGTTTTTT.

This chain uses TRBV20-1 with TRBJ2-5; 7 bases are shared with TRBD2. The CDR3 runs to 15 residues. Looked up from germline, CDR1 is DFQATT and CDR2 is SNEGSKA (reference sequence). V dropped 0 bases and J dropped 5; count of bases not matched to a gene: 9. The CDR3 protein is CSARDLSAGRETQYF. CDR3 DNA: TGCAGTGCTAGAGATCTATCAGCGGGAAGGGAGACCCAGTACTTC.

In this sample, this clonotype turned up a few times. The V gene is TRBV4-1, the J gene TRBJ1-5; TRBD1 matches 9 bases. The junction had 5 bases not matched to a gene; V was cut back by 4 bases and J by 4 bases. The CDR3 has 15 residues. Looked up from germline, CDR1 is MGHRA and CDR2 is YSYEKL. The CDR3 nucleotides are TGCGCCAGCAGCCCTGAAGGACAGGGGAATCAGCCCCAGCATTTT. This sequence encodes CASSPEGQGNQPQHF.

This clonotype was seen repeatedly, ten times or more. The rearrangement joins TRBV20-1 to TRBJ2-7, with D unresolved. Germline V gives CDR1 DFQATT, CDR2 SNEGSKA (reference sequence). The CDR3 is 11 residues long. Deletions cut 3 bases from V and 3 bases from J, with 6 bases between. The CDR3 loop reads CSARNDYEQYF. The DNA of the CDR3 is TGCAGTGCTAGGAACGACTACGAGCAGTACTTC.

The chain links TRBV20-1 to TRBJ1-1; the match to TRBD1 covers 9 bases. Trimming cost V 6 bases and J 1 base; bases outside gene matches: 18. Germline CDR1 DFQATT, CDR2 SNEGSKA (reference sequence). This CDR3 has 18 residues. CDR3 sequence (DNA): TGCAGTGCAAGACCAATCGTCGGACAGGGGAAAGGGAACACTGAAGCTTTCTTT. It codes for CSARPIVGQGKGNTEAFF.

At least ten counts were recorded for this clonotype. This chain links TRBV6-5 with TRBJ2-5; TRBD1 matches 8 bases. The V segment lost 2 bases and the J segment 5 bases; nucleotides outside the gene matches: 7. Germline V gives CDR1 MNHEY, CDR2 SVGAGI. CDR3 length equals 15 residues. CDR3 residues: CASSYQAGGQETQYF. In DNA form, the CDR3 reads TGTGCCAGCAGTTACCAGGCAGGGGGCCAGGAGACCCAGTACTTC.

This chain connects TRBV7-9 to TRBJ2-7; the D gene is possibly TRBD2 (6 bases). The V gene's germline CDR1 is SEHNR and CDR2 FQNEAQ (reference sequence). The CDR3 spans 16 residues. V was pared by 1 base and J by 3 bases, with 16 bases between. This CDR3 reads CASSLVSAADYYEQYF. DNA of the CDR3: TGTGCCAGCAGCTTAGTTAGTGCGGCGGACTACTACGAGCAGTACTTC.